These 11 T cell receptor beta chains were all obtained from the same sample, sequenced in a study of shared clonotypes between healthy human individuals. Sequenced by immunoSEQ multiplex PCR; TCRdb stores in-frame clones only, minus some. The sample has approximately 980,000 clones, roughly 72% seen once. Sequenced: memory CD4+ T cells sorted from blood. Subset noted: CD45RA-negative fraction. These receptors came from a man aged 18 to 35 in good health.

This chain joins TRBV30 and TRBJ1-4, with 8 nucleotides matching TRBD1. The J segment lost 6 bases and the V segment lost 0 bases, leaving 9 bases of the junction unmatched. This CDR3 is 16 amino acids long. Germline CDR1 and CDR2: GTSNPN and SVGIG (reference sequence). The CDR3 reads CAWSVRVQGVDEKLFF. For the CDR3, the DNA is TGTGCCTGGAGTGTACGGGTACAGGGGGTTGATGAAAAACTGTTTTTT.

The chain combines TRBV5-1 with TRBJ1-2, with 11 bases fitting TRBD1. Looked up from germline, CDR1 is SGHRS and CDR2 is YFSETQ. V lost 4 bases and J lost 7; bases outside the gene matches: 9. The CDR3 totals 15 residues. CDR3 loop: CASSPRTGGIGGYTF. The DNA of the CDR3 is TGCGCCAGCAGCCCCCGGACAGGGGGCATCGGTGGCTACACCTTC.

This chain's CDR3 is CASSPLLADNEQFF. The CDR3 DNA reads as TGTGCCAGCTCACCCCTACTAGCGGACAATGAGCAGTTCTTC. V is TRBV18 and J is TRBJ2-1; 8 nucleotides line up with TRBD2. Germline CDR1 is KGHSH and CDR2 is LQKENI. The CDR3 extends over 14 amino acids. Germline trimming cut 3 bases from V and 5 bases from J; bases unmatched to any gene: 3.

In its sample, this clone was seen once. This chain connects TRBV5-3 to TRBJ2-3, with 7 bases identical to TRBD2. TRBV5-3 carries the ORF label, with uncertain function. Germline trimming cut 4 bases from V and 2 bases from J; bases unmatched to any gene: 10. CDR3 length: 16 amino acids. This CDR3 reads CARSPRLAPTTDTQYF. The CDR3, as DNA: TGTGCCAGAAGCCCCCGACTAGCCCCCACCACAGATACGCAGTATTTT.

This chain links TRBV6-1 with TRBJ1-6; D is possibly TRBD1 (5 bases). This CDR3 has 16 amino acids. Germline V lookup: CDR1 MNHNS, CDR2 SASEGT. Trimming shortened V by 2 bases and J by 7 bases, and 15 bases separated the two germline ends. CDR3: CASSEFLGTENSPLHF. CDR3 DNA sequence: TGTGCCAGCAGTGAATTCCTGGGGACGGAGAATTCACCCCTCCACTTT.

The chain uses TRBV11-2 and TRBJ2-1; 9 bases line up with TRBD1. This CDR3 contains 15 residues. The J segment lost 2 bases and the V segment lost 5 bases, leaving 4 bases of the junction unmatched. CDR1 and CDR2 (germline): SGHAT, FQNNGV. The CDR3 DNA reads as TGTGCCAGCAGCCGGGACAGGGAGACCTACAATGAGCAGTTCTTC. Protein sequence: CASSRDRETYNEQFF. The variable domain in full, with the rest retrieved from reference TRBV11-2 and TRBJ2-1, is EAGVAQSPRYKIIEKRQSVAFWCNPISGHATLYWYQQILGQGPKLLIQFQNNGVVDDSQLPKDRFSAERLKGVDSTLKIQPAKLEDSAVYLCASSRDRETYNEQFFGPGTRLTVL.

V gene TRBV9 combines with J gene TRBJ1-1, with 8 positions matching TRBD1. CDR3 length equals 14 residues. J lost 4 bases, V lost 6 bases, and 8 bases had no gene match. Germline V CDR1 and CDR2: SGDLS, YYNGEE. CDR3 protein: CASNPQGAGTEAFF. CDR3 in DNA: TGTGCCAGCAACCCCCAGGGGGCTGGCACTGAAGCTTTCTTT.

For this clone: Other DNA sequences in the sample encode the same CDR3. The chain recombines TRBV11-2 with TRBJ2-5; D is tentatively TRBD1 or TRBD2 (5 bases each). Germline loops: CDR1 SGHAT, CDR2 FQNNGV. The CDR3 loop spans 13 amino acids. V was clipped by 1 base and J by 4 bases, with 7 bases between them. As DNA, the CDR3 is TGTGCCAGCAGCTTAGGGGGGTCAGAGACCCAGTACTTC. Protein sequence: CASSLGGSETQYF.

This chain links TRBV28 with TRBJ2-7; tentative D call: TRBD1 (6 bases). The V and J ends lost 7 bases and 2 bases respectively, with 12 bases between them. The CDR3 sequence is 13 residues long. Germline V CDR1 and CDR2: MDHEN, SYDVKM. CDR3 sequence: CASIDDRTYEQYF. DNA of the CDR3: TGTGCCAGCATTGACGACAGGACCTACGAGCAGTACTTC.

The V gene is TRBV7-2, the J gene TRBJ1-1; D is unclear. V shed 5 bases and J shed 5 bases, with 12 bases lying between them. Germline loops: CDR1 SGHTA, CDR2 FQGNSA. This CDR3 region has 13 residues. The CDR3 protein is CASSQDVRTEAFF. The CDR3 DNA is TGTGCCAGCAGCCAAGACGTGAGGACTGAAGCTTTCTTT.

Notes on this clone: Other DNA sequences from this sample encode an identical CDR3 as well. The chain couples TRBV18 to TRBJ1-4; the D gene is possibly TRBD1 (6 bases). The CDR3 is made up of 12 amino acids. Germline values: CDR1 KGHSH, CDR2 LQKENI. V was cut by 5 bases and J by 5 bases, with 6 bases left in between. CDR3 in DNA: TGTGCCAGCTCAGGGACAAATGAAAAACTGTTTTTT. Its translation is CASSGTNEKLFF.